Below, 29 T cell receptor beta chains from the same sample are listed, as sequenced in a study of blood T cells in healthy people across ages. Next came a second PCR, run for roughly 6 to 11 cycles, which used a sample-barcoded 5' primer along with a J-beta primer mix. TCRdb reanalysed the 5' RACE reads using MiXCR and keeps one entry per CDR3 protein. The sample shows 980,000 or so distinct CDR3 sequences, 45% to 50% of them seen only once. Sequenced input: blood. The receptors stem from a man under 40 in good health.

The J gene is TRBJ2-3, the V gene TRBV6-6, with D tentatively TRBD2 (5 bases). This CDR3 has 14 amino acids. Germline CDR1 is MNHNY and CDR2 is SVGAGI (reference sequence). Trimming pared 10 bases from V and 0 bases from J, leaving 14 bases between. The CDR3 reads CAIKWTASTDTQYF. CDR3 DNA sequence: TGTGCCATAAAATGGACTGCTAGCACAGATACGCAGTATTTT.

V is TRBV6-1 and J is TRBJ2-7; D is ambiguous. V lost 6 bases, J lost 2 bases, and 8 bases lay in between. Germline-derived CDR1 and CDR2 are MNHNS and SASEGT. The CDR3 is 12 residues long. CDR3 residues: CASRAAAYEQYF. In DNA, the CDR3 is TGTGCCAGCAGGGCAGCAGCCTACGAGCAGTACTTC.

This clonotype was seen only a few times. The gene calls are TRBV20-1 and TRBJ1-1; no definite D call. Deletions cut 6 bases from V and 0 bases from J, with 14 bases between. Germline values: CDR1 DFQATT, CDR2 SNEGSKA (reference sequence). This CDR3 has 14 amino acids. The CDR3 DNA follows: TGCAGTGCGCGGAGGGTTGGAATGAACACTGAAGCTTTCTTT. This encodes CSARRVGMNTEAFF.

CDR3 region: CASTRDGASYEQYF. The CDR3 nucleotides are TGTGCCAGCACCCGGGACGGCGCTTCCTACGAGCAGTACTTC. The chain is built from TRBV12-3 or TRBV12-4 and TRBJ2-7; the D gene could be TRBD1 or TRBD2 (5 bases each). This CDR3 has 14 residues. V was clipped by 7 bases and J by 1 base, with 14 bases between them.

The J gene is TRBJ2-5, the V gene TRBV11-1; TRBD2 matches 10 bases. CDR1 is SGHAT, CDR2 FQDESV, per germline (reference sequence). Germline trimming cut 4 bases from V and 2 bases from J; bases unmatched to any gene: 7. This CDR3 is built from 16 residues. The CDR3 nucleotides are TGTGCCAGCAGCTATCCGGGACTAGCGCCACAAGAGACCCAGTACTTC. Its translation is CASSYPGLAPQETQYF.

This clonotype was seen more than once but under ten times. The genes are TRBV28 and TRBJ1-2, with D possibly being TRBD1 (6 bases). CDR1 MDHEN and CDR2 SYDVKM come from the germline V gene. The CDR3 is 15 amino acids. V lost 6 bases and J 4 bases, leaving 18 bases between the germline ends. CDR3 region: CASSPPGGYIYGYTF. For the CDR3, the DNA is TGTGCCAGCAGCCCTCCGGGGGGCTATATCTATGGCTACACCTTC.

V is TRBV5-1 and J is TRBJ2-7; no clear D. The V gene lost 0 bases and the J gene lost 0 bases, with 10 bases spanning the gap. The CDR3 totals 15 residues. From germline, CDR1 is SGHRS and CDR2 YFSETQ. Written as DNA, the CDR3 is TGCGCCAGCAGCTTGGCGTCGGAATCCTCCTACGAGCAGTACTTC. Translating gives CASSLASESSYEQYF.

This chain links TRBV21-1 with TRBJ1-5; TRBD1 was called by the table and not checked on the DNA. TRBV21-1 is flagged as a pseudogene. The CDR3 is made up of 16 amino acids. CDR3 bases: TGTGCCAGCAGCAAAGGGGGCGAGGGAGGCAATCAGCCCCAGCATTTT. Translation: CASSKGGEGGNQPQHF.

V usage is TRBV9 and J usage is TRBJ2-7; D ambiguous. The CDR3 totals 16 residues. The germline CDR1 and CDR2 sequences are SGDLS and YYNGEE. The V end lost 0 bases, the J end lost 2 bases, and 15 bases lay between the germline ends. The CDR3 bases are TGTGCCAGCAGCGTAGCTGTAGCAGATTTCCCCTACGAGCAGTACTTC. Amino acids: CASSVAVADFPYEQYF.

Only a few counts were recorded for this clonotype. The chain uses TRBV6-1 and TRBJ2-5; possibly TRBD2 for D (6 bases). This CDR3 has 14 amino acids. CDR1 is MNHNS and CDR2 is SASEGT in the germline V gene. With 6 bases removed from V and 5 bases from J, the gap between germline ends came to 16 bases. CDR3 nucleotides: TGTGCCAGCAGGGGAGGTCATTCGGGGGAGACCCAGTACTTC. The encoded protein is CASRGGHSGETQYF.

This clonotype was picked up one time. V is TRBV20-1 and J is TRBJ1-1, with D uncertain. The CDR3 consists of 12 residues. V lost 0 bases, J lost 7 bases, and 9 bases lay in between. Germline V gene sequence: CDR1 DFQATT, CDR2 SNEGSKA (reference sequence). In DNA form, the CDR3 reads TGCAGTGCTAGAGACCCCCAGTTTGAAGCTTTCTTT. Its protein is CSARDPQFEAFF.

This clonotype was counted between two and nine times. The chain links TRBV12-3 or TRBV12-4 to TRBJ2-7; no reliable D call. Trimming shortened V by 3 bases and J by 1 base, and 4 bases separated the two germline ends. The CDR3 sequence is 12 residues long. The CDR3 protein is CASSFISYEQYF. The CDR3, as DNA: TGTGCCAGCAGTTTCATATCCTACGAGCAGTACTTC.

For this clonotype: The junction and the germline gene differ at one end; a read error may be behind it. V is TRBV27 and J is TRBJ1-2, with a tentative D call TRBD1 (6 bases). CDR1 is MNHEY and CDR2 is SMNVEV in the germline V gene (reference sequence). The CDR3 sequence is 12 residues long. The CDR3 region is CATSTGTRGYTF. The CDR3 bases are TGTGCCACCAGTACAGGGACACGGGGCTACACCTTC.

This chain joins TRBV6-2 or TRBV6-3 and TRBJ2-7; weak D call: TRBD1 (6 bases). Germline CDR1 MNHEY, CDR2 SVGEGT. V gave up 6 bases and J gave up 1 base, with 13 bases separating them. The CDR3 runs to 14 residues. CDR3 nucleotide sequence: TGTGCCAGCAGGGGGCCACAGGGATCCTACGAGCAGTACTTC. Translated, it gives CASRGPQGSYEQYF.

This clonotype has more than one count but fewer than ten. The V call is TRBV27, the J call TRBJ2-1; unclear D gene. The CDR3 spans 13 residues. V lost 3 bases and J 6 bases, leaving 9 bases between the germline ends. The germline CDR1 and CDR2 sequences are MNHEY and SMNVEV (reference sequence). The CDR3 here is CASSFNQPNEQFF. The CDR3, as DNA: TGTGCCAGCAGTTTCAACCAGCCCAATGAGCAGTTCTTC.

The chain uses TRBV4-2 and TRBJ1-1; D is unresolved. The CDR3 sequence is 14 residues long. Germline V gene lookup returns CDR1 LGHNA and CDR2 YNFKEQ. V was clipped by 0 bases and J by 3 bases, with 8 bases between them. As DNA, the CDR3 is TGTGCCAGCAGCCAAGAGGGAGATGACACTGAAGCTTTCTTT. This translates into CASSQEGDDTEAFF.

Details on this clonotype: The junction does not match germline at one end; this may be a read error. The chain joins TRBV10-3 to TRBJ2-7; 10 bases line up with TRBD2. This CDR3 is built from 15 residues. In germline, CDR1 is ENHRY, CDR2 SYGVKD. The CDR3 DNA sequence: TGTGCCATCAGTGAGCAGCGGGGGGGCTCCAACGAGCAGTACTTC. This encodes CAISEQRGGSNEQYF.

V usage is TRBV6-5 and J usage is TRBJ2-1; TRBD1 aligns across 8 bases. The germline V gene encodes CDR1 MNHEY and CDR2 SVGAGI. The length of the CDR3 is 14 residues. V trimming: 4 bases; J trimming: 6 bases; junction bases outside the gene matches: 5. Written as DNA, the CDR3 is TGTGCCAGCAGTTCGGGACAGGCTACCAATGAGCAGTTCTTC. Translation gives CASSSGQATNEQFF.

CDR3: CASSQGTSRRFSYEQYF. The CDR3 bases are TGTGCCAGCAGCCAAGGCACATCTAGGCGGTTCTCCTACGAGCAGTACTTC. The chain carries TRBV3-1 and TRBJ2-7; D unclear. The CDR3 is 17 amino acids. Deletions cut 1 base from V and 0 bases from J, with 16 bases between. Germline loops: CDR1 LGHDT, CDR2 YNNKEL (reference sequence).

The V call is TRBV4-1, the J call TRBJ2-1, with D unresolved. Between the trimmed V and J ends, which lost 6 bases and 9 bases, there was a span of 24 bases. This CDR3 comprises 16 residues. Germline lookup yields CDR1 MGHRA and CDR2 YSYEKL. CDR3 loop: CASSLSAAATGGEQFF. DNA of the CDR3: TGCGCCAGCAGTCTGTCCGCGGCTGCGACGGGCGGTGAGCAGTTCTTC.

The CDR3 sequence: CSARDRRTVSYGYTF. DNA for the CDR3: TGCAGTGCTAGAGACCGACGGACAGTCTCCTATGGCTACACCTTC. The chain is built from TRBV20-1 and TRBJ1-2, with D tentatively TRBD1 (6 bases). This CDR3 region has 15 residues. CDR1 DFQATT and CDR2 SNEGSKA come from the germline V gene (reference sequence). V was pared by 0 bases and J by 4 bases, with 15 bases between.

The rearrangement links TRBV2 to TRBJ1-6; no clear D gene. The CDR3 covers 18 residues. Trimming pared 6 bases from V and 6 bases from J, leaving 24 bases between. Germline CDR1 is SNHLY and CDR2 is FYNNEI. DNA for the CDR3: TGTGCCAGCAGCCCCCCCTCGTCGCGAGGCAAGGCTAATTCACCCCTCCACTTT. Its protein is CASSPPSSRGKANSPLHF.

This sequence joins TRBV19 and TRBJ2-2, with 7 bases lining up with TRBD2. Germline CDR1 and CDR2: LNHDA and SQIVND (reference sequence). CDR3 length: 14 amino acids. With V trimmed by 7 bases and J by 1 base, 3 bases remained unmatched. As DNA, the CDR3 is TGTGCCAGTACGCAGCGGGGGAACACCGGGGAGCTGTTTTTT. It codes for CASTQRGNTGELFF.

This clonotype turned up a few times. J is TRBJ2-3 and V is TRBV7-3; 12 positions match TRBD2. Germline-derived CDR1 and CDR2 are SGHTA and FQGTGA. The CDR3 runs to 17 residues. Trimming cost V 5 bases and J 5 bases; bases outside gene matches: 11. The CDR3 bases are TGTGCCAGCAGCCTGGGGTCTAGCGGGGGGGCCAAAGATACGCAGTATTTT. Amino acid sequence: CASSLGSSGGAKDTQYF.

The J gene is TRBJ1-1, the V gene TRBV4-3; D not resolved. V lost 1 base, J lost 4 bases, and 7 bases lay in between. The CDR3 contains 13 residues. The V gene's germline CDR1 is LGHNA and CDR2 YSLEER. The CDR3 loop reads CASSQVVFTEAFF. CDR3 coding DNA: TGCGCCAGCAGCCAAGTCGTCTTCACTGAAGCTTTCTTT.

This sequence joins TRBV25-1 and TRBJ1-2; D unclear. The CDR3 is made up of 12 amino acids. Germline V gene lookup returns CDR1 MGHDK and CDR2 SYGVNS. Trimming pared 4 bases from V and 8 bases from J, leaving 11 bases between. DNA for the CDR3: TGTGCCAGCAGTGTTGTGGCAGGCGGCTACACCTTC. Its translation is CASSVVAGGYTF.

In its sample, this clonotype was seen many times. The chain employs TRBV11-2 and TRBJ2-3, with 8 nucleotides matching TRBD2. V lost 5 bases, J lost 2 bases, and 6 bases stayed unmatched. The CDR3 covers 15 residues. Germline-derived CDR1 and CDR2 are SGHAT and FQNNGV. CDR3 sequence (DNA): TGTGCCAGCAGCCTCTATAGCGGGGTCACAGATACGCAGTATTTT. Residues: CASSLYSGVTDTQYF.

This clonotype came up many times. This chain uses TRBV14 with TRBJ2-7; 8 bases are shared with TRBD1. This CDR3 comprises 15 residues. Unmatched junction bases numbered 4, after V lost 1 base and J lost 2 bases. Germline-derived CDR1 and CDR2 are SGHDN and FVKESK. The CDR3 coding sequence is TGTGCCAGCAGCCAAGGGACAGGGTGGACCTACGAGCAGTACTTC. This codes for CASSQGTGWTYEQYF.

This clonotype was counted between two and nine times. The DNA of the CDR3 is TGCGCCAGCAGCCAAGCTCGGGGGGGTCTCTACGAGCAGTACTTC. It codes for CASSQARGGLYEQYF. J is TRBJ2-7 and V is TRBV4-3; 8 nucleotides line up with TRBD2. J was trimmed by 3 bases and V by 1 base; bases with no gene match: 5. The CDR3 is made up of 15 amino acids. Germline V gives CDR1 LGHNA, CDR2 YSLEER.